The 11 T cell receptor beta chains presented below share a single source sample, sequenced in a study of blood T cell repertoires in COVID-19. TCRdb keeps only in-frame clones here, not all; method: immunoSEQ multiplex PCR. The repertoire consists of roughly 170,000 clones, with 70% to 90% occurring once and the leading ten covering 2.5% to 3%. Sequences were obtained from peripheral blood. Receptors were obtained from a man in his forties with active or convalescent COVID-19.

The chain couples TRBV6-1 to TRBJ1-3; D ambiguous. Germline-derived CDR1 and CDR2 are MNHNS and SASEGT. The V end lost 3 bases, the J end lost 0 bases, and 9 bases lay between the germline ends. The length of the CDR3 is 15 residues. The CDR3 DNA reads TGTGCCAGCAGTGAGCAGGCAAGCTCTGGAAACACCATATATTTT. Its protein product is CASSEQASSGNTIYF.

Details on this clone: Additional DNA sequences in this sample encode the identical CDR3. The V call is TRBV5-1, the J call TRBJ1-1; tentatively, D is TRBD1 (6 bases). Germline-derived CDR1 and CDR2 are SGHRS and YFSETQ. V dropped 0 bases and J dropped 0 bases, with 9 bases sitting between them. The CDR3 consists of 15 residues. The chain's CDR3 is CASSLARGMNTEAFF. Written as DNA, the CDR3 is TGCGCCAGCAGCTTGGCCAGGGGCATGAACACTGAAGCTTTCTTT.

This rearrangement joins TRBV11-1 to TRBJ2-3, with 10 bases lining up with TRBD1. Germline lookup yields CDR1 SGHAT and CDR2 FQDESV (reference sequence). Losses at the gene ends were 8 bases for V and 2 bases for J; bases not matched to a gene: 4. The CDR3 runs to 14 residues. The CDR3 protein is CASDGTGATDTQYF. The CDR3 DNA is TGTGCCAGCGATGGGACAGGGGCCACAGATACGCAGTATTTT.

This clone was picked up one time. The V call is TRBV28, the J call TRBJ1-2; maybe TRBD1 (6 bases). Germline CDR1 and CDR2: MDHEN and SYDVKM. V was clipped by 2 bases and J by 8 bases, with 15 bases between them. The CDR3 runs 14 residues. CDR3 in amino acids: CASSLSPQGPGYTF. In nucleotides, the CDR3 is TGTGCCAGCAGTTTAAGTCCACAGGGCCCCGGCTACACCTTC.

V and J are TRBV10-3 and TRBJ2-3, with 11 bases aligning to TRBD2. CDR3 length: 19 amino acids. V lost 5 bases to trimming and J lost 4 bases; unmatched junction nucleotides: 17. Per germline, CDR1 ENHRY and CDR2 SYGVKD. CDR3: CAISPSQGSGTSGSDTQYF. The CDR3 DNA reads as TGTGCCATCAGTCCCAGTCAGGGTTCCGGGACTAGCGGCTCAGATACGCAGTATTTT.

The chain couples TRBV28 to TRBJ1-6; D is ambiguous. Germline V lookup: CDR1 MDHEN, CDR2 SYDVKM. V was clipped by 7 bases and J by 7 bases, with 11 bases between them. The CDR3 runs to 13 residues. CDR3 sequence: CASKSNKNSPLHF. CDR3 sequence (DNA): TGTGCCAGCAAAAGTAACAAGAATTCACCCCTCCACTTT.

The chain links TRBV6-1 to TRBJ2-1; 9 bases are a match to TRBD1. Germline CDR1 reads MNHNS; CDR2 reads SASEGT. The V and J ends lost 3 bases and 3 bases, in that order; junction bases with no gene match: 6. This CDR3 is 16 amino acids long. CDR3 bases: TGTGCCAGCAGTGACCTGGGACAGGGTTACTACAATGAGCAGTTCTTC. Translation: CASSDLGQGYYNEQFF.

The V and J genes are TRBV24-1 and TRBJ2-5; possible D gene TRBD2, 5 bases. Trimming stripped 4 bases from V and 2 bases from J, with 16 bases between. The germline gives CDR1 KGHDR, CDR2 SFDVKD. The length of the CDR3 is 16 residues. The CDR3 sequence is CATSDSSGYIQETQYF. CDR3 nucleotides: TGTGCCACCAGTGACTCCAGCGGATATATTCAAGAGACCCAGTACTTC.

The count of this clone is one. The genes are TRBV27 and TRBJ1-6; TRBD1 matches at 8 bases. The length of the CDR3 is 16 residues. Germline V lookup: CDR1 MNHEY, CDR2 SMNVEV (reference sequence). V lost 0 bases and J lost 4; bases outside the gene matches: 2. As DNA, the CDR3 is TGTGCCAGCAGTTTATCCGGGACAGGTTATAATTCACCCCTCCACTTT. Translated: CASSLSGTGYNSPLHF.

V usage is TRBV4-2 and J usage is TRBJ2-2; the D is unclear. The CDR3 length is 14 residues. Germline CDR1 LGHNA, CDR2 YNFKEQ. The V end was cut by 5 bases, the J end by 5 bases, with 12 bases between. CDR3 nucleotide sequence: TGTGCCAGCAGCGCGCTTTCCGGGACCGGGGAGCTGTTTTTT. This translates into CASSALSGTGELFF.

The chain has TRBV3-1 (or the pseudogene TRBV3-2) and TRBJ1-2, with D possibly matching TRBD1 (5 bases). Per the germline V gene, CDR1 is LGHDT and CDR2 is YNNKEL (reference sequence). The CDR3 length is 12 residues. V lost 4 bases and J 6 bases, leaving 9 bases between the germline ends. The CDR3 protein is CASSRDFDGYTF. The CDR3 nucleotides are TGTGCCAGCAGCCGGGACTTTGATGGCTACACCTTC.